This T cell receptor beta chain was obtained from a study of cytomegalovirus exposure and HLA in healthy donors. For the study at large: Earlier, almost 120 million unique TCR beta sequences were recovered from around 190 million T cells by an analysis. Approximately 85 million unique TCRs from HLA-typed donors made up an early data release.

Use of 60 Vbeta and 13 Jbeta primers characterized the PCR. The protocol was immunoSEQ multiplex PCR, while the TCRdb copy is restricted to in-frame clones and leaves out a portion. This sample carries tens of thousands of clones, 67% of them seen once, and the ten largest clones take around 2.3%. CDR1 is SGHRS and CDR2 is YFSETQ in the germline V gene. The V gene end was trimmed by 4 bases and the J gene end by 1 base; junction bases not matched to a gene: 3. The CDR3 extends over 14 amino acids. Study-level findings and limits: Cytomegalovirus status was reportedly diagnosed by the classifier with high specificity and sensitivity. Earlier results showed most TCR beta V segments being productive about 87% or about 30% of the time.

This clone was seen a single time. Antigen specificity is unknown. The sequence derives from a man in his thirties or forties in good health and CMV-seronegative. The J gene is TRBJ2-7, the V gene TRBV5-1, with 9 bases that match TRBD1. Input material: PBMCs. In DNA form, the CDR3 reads TGCGCCAGCAGCACGACAGGGGGATCCTACGAGCAGTACTTC. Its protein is CASSTTGGSYEQYF.